The rows below give T cell receptor beta chains drawn from one sample of a study of T cell repertoires in cytomegalovirus infection. TCRdb fed the reads into MiXCR, producing one record per CDR3 protein. This sample has roughly 310,000 distinct CDR3 sequences, with roughly 17% found just once. Sample: PBMCs. These receptors were collected from a human donor in good health (CMV status not recorded). Some clones in this sample may be carry-over from other donors' samples. The CDR3 runs from the conserved cysteine through the conserved F or W. The D gene is left open where the match is weak.

CDR3: CASSPGLNSPLHF
V: TRBV7-2
D: .

CDR3: CASSYSGTGSPNEQFF
V: TRBV6-5
D: TRBD1

CDR3: CASSLPTGNSGNTIYF
V: TRBV7-9
D: .

CDR3: CASRVGGGGPQPQHF
V: TRBV6-2/TRBV6-3
D: .

CDR3: CASETGTNGGYTF
V: TRBV10-3
D: TRBD1

CDR3: CAIPGGWPTPNYGYTF
V: TRBV12-5
D: .

CDR3: CASSFFVPGSGNTIYF
V: TRBV7-2
D: .

CDR3: CASRSGVDHPEAFF
V: TRBV19
D: .

CDR3: CASSLGAGYSGANVLTF
V: TRBV7-2
D: .

CDR3: CASSLSGTADIANGYTF
V: TRBV7-2
D: .

CDR3: CASSYLEIKNTEAFF
V: TRBV6-2/TRBV6-3
D: .

CDR3: CASSVGSSLTGELFF
V: TRBV9
D: .

CDR3: CASIRTGGAYEQYF
V: TRBV6-1
D: .